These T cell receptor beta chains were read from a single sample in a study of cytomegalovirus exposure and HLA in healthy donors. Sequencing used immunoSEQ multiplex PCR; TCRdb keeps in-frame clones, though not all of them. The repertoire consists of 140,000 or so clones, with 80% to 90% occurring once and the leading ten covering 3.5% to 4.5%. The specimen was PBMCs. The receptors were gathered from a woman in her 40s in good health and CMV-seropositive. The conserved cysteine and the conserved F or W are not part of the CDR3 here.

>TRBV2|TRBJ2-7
ASSVSLAGEQY
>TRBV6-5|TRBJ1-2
ASSPIGGQGYT
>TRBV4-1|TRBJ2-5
ASSREPGETQY
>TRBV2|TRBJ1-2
ASSRDRGPT
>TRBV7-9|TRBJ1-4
ASSRLHHRGRRTNEKLF
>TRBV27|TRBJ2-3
ASSGGIVTDTQY
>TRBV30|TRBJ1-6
AWSVGGFGNSPLH
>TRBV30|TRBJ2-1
AAVPTSGGPQSYNEQF
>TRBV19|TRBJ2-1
ATHDWNQIEQF
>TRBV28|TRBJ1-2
ASSLQGAGSYGYT
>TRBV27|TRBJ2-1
ASSSHRDRGGPTGLAGRDEQF
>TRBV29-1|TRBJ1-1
SVARGSEAF
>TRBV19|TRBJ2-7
ASKREGSSYEQY
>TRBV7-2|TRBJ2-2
ASTLGLMTGELF
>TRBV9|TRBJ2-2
ASSGGTSGRGNTGELF
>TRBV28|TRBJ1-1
ASSFTGSTEAF
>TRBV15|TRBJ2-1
ATSSGLAGGLNEQF
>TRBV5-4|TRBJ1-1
ASRRGDPGTEAF
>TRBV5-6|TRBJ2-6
ASRETGDGANVLT
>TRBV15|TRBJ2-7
ATSREGQRNEQY
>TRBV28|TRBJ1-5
ASSFHSGTGSQPQH
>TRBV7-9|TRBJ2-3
ASSLSRATDTQY
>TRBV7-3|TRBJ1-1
ASSLRAGTGNTEAF
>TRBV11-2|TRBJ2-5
ASSKRLAGDRAETQY
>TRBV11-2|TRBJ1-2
ASSPGATNYGYT
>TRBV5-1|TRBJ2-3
ASSGTGDTQY
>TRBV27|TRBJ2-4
ASSTSRRSGGDRNIQY
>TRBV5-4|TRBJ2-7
ASRYNSYEQY
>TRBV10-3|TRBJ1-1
AISSMNTEAF
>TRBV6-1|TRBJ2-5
ASRGLTGDSGTQY
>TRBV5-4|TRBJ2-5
ASSLTGQEETQY
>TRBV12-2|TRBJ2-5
ASRLGTGFQETQY
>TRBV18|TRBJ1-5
ASSPPPGGDQPQH
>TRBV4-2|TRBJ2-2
ASSQERGAGVFTGELF
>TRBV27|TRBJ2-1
ASSFGGRAVNEQF
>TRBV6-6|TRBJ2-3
ASSLQGKSTDTQY
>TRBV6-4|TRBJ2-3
ASSDGPSGGDTQY
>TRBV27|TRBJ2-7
ASSPGTSRREQY
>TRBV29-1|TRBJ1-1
SALNTEAF
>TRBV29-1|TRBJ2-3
SVELPQDTQY
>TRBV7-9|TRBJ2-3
ASSLSDPGTQY
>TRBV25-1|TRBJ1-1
ASSEPLGEGNTEAF
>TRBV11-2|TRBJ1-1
ASRSQAEAF
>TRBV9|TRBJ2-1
ASSLNSGNEQF
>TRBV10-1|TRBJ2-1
ASSGTGVSHEQF
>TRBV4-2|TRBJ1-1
ASSQEGRGGTEAF
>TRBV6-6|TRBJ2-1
ASSEGDRRGQF
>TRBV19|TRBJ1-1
ASSISGTASGAF
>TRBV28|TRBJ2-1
ASRPESSYNEQF
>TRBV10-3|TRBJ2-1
AIKGGSPGLAGVSYNEQF
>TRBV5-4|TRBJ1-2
ASSLVGGDGYT
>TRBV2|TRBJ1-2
ASTDRRSTYGYT
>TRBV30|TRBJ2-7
AWSPGTGNYEQY
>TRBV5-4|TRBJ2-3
ASTPASGGRIDTQY
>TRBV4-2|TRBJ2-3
ASSERGTGGPDTQY
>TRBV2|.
ASLSQSYEQY
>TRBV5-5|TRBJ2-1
ASSLDVGRGYEQF
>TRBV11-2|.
AIGQGGPYEQY